This T cell receptor beta chain was observed in a study of blood T cell repertoires in COVID-19. Study overall: The United States, Italy and Spain supplied acute and convalescent COVID-19 samples. Sample material is recorded as cDNA or gDNA derived from T cells, B-cell-depleted T cells, or PBMCs.

Enrolment of Seattle patients took place during active infection, and they were followed longitudinally. Per the original methods: Amplification with reference gene primers provided the estimates of nucleated cell counts. Libraries were prepared by immunoSEQ multiplex PCR; TCRdb keeps only in-frame clonotypes and omits some of them. Clone size and V and J calls were adopted from that table, with D and trimming inferred from the DNA. The sample has more than 200,000 clones, around 84% seen once; the top ten hold roughly a tenth. Trimming shortened V by 4 bases and J by 3 bases, and 15 bases separated the two germline ends. Germline assignment: CDR1 SGHRS and CDR2 YFSETQ. The CDR3 sequence is 15 residues long. This clone has just a few counts.

The origin of this receptor is a woman older than 75 with COVID-19, enrolled during active disease. This chain links TRBV5-1 with TRBJ2-3, with D possibly being TRBD2 (6 bases). The source material was peripheral blood. As DNA, the CDR3 is TGCGCCAGCAGCCGTCCGGGAGCAGGGACAGATACGCAGTATTTT. This gives the protein CASSRPGAGTDTQYF.